The 31 T cell receptor beta chains reported below all come from one sample, sequenced in a study of blood T cell repertoires in COVID-19. Sequencing used immunoSEQ multiplex PCR; TCRdb keeps in-frame clones, though not all of them. This table has 100,000 to 150,000 clones, 75% to 90% appearing once. Source material: peripheral blood. All receptors come from a man aged 50 to 60 with active or convalescent COVID-19.

The rearrangement uses TRBV19 and TRBJ2-1, with 9 bases fitting TRBD1. The germline CDR1 and CDR2 sequences are LNHDA and SQIVND (reference sequence). The length of the CDR3 is 15 residues. Unmatched junction bases numbered 5, after V lost 6 bases and J lost 2 bases. DNA of the CDR3: TGTGCCAGTAGACCCCGGGACAGGGCCTACAATGAGCAGTTCTTC. This translates into CASRPRDRAYNEQFF.

The rearrangement joins TRBV11-2 to TRBJ2-5; no definite D call. This CDR3 is built from 11 residues. Germline lookup yields CDR1 SGHAT and CDR2 FQNNGV. The germline V and J ends were trimmed by 5 bases and 2 bases, with 3 bases remaining between them. The CDR3 sequence is CASSPQETQYF. CDR3 coding DNA: TGTGCCAGCAGCCCTCAAGAGACCCAGTACTTC.

V usage is TRBV7-8 and J usage is TRBJ1-2; D is undetermined. The CDR3 contains 15 residues. Trimming shortened V by 5 bases and J by 5 bases, and 18 bases separated the two germline ends. The germline gives CDR1 SGHVS, CDR2 FQNEAQ. DNA for the CDR3: TGTGCCAGCAGCCCCCTCGCGGGAAATTCGTATGGCTACACCTTC. The encoded protein is CASSPLAGNSYGYTF.

The chain uses TRBV18 and TRBJ2-7, with 9 bases aligning to TRBD1. The length of the CDR3 is 15 residues. V trimming: 5 bases; J trimming: 1 base; junction bases outside the gene matches: 6. Germline V gene lookup returns CDR1 KGHSH and CDR2 LQKENI. CDR3 in amino acids: CASSRPGQGSYEQYF. DNA of the CDR3: TGTGCCAGCTCAAGACCGGGACAGGGATCCTACGAGCAGTACTTC.

This clone was observed a few times. The chain joins TRBV7-9 to TRBJ2-1; no firm D call. V was cut by 3 bases and J by 1 base, with 7 bases left in between. Per germline, CDR1 SEHNR and CDR2 FQNEAQ (reference sequence). The CDR3 has 14 amino acids. Here the CDR3 reads CASSLASSYNEQFF. For the CDR3, the DNA is TGTGCCAGCAGCTTGGCCTCTTCCTACAATGAGCAGTTCTTC.

The chain has TRBV11-3 and TRBJ2-7, with 8 bases matching TRBD1. The germline CDR1 and CDR2 sequences are SGHNT and YENEEA. The CDR3 runs 14 residues. Germline trimming cut 4 bases from V and 1 base from J; bases unmatched to any gene: 3. The CDR3 DNA reads TGTGCCAGCAGCTCCGACAGGGGTTCCTACGAGCAGTACTTC. As protein: CASSSDRGSYEQYF.

This clone has a handful of counts. This sequence joins TRBV6-5 and TRBJ1-5; weak D call: TRBD1 (6 bases). The CDR3 spans 13 residues. Trimming cost V 6 bases and J 5 bases, with 11 bases left between them. Germline CDR1 is MNHEY and CDR2 is SVGAGI. The CDR3: CASRRQDDQPQHF. The DNA of the CDR3 is TGTGCCAGCAGGCGACAGGACGATCAGCCCCAGCATTTT.

The V and J genes are TRBV5-4 and TRBJ2-5, with 11 bases fitting TRBD2. Germline V gene sequence: CDR1 SGHNT, CDR2 YYREEE (reference sequence). The CDR3 totals 15 residues. J gave up 4 bases and V 2 bases, and 4 bases lay outside the gene matches. CDR3 loop: CASSLLAGGPETQYF. CDR3 sequence (DNA): TGTGCCAGCAGCTTATTAGCGGGGGGGCCAGAGACCCAGTACTTC.

The chain employs TRBV6-5 and TRBJ1-2; D may be TRBD1 (6 bases). V lost 5 bases and J 1 base, leaving 11 bases between the germline ends. In germline, CDR1 is MNHEY, CDR2 SVGAGI. CDR3 length: 14 amino acids. CDR3 loop: CASSKGTNNYGYTF. CDR3 coding DNA: TGTGCCAGCAGTAAGGGGACAAATAACTATGGCTACACCTTC.

This sequence joins TRBV19 and TRBJ1-2; D may be TRBD1 (6 bases). CDR3 length: 13 residues. The germline gives CDR1 LNHDA, CDR2 SQIVND (reference sequence). Between the trimmed V and J ends, which lost 4 bases and 3 bases, there was a span of 9 bases. The DNA of the CDR3 is TGTGCCAGTAGTACCAGGGGTGACTATGGCTACACCTTC. It yields the protein CASSTRGDYGYTF.

The J gene is TRBJ2-7, the V gene TRBV11-2, with D maybe TRBD2 (5 bases). Germline values: CDR1 SGHAT, CDR2 FQNNGV. V was pared by 1 base and J by 1 base, with 11 bases between. This CDR3 has 15 residues. In nucleotides, the CDR3 is TGTGCCAGCAGCTTAGTTGGGCTAGCTTCCTACGAGCAGTACTTC. This codes for CASSLVGLASYEQYF.

This chain uses TRBV20-1 with TRBJ1-6, with D unresolved. The germline V gene encodes CDR1 DFQATT and CDR2 SNEGSKA (reference sequence). Trimming took 3 bases from V and 6 from J, leaving 9 bases between them. This CDR3 contains 13 residues. Here the CDR3 reads CSASREFNSPLHF. The CDR3, as DNA: TGCAGTGCTAGTAGAGAATTTAATTCACCCCTCCACTTT.

The V gene is TRBV19, the J gene TRBJ1-4; the match to TRBD1 covers 10 bases. From germline, CDR1 is LNHDA and CDR2 SQIVND (reference sequence). The V gene end was trimmed by 9 bases and the J gene end by 1 base; junction bases not matched to a gene: 5. The CDR3 runs 15 residues. DNA of the CDR3: TGTGCCAGCAGACAGGGGGCGGGAACTAATGAAAAACTGTTTTTT. It specifies CASRQGAGTNEKLFF. Complete variable domain (other parts from reference TRBV19 and TRBJ1-4): DGGITQSPKYLFRKEGQNVTLSCEQNLNHDAMYWYRQDPGQGLRLIYYSQIVNDFQKGDIAEGYSVSREKKESFPLTVTSAQKNPTAFYLCASRQGAGTNEKLFFGSGTQLSVL.

The chain carries TRBV24-1 and TRBJ1-2; D is possibly TRBD1 (5 bases). The CDR3 consists of 14 residues. The V gene's germline CDR1 is KGHDR and CDR2 SFDVKD. V was pared by 5 bases and J by 1 base, with 10 bases between. This CDR3 reads CATSAGIFNYGYTF. The CDR3 region has the DNA TGTGCCACCAGTGCAGGGATCTTTAACTATGGCTACACCTTC.

This CDR3 reads CASSDLVSGGRRSHTGELFF. DNA of the CDR3: TGTGCCAGCAGTGATTTGGTGTCGGGTGGGAGGCGGTCGCACACCGGGGAGCTGTTTTTT. V gene TRBV6-1 combines with J gene TRBJ2-2; maybe TRBD2 (6 bases). V was cut by 3 bases and J by 3 bases, with 26 bases left in between. The CDR3 runs 20 residues. Per germline, CDR1 MNHNS and CDR2 SASEGT.

The genes are TRBV6-5 and TRBJ1-1; 9 bases line up with TRBD1. With V trimmed by 5 bases and J by 5 bases, 6 bases remained unmatched. This CDR3 has 14 residues. Germline assignment: CDR1 MNHEY and CDR2 SVGAGI. CDR3 DNA sequence: TGTGCCAGCAGTCGGGACAGGGTGAGAACTGAAGCTTTCTTT. It specifies CASSRDRVRTEAFF.

This clone was observed once. The V call is TRBV19, the J call TRBJ2-7, with TRBD2 identical over 12 bases. The CDR3 covers 14 residues. J lost 7 bases, V lost 5 bases, and 6 bases had no gene match. CDR1 is LNHDA and CDR2 is SQIVND in the germline V gene (reference sequence). The CDR3, as DNA: TGTGCCAGTAGTCTGGGACTAGCGGGCCAAGAGCAGTACTTC. This encodes CASSLGLAGQEQYF.

The rearrangement uses TRBV2 and TRBJ2-1, with 11 bases fitting TRBD2. This CDR3 spans 16 amino acids. The V segment lost 5 bases and the J segment 7 bases; nucleotides outside the gene matches: 10. Germline V gene sequence: CDR1 SNHLY, CDR2 FYNNEI. CDR3 loop: CASSQVSGRAGNEQFF. The DNA of the CDR3 is TGTGCCAGCAGTCAGGTTAGCGGGAGGGCGGGAAATGAGCAGTTCTTC.

This chain connects TRBV19 to TRBJ2-2; 10 bases agree with TRBD2. With 4 bases clipped from V and 6 bases from J, the junction kept 5 bases outside the gene matches. The CDR3 totals 15 residues. CDR1 and CDR2 (germline): LNHDA, SQIVND (reference sequence). As DNA, the CDR3 is TGTGCCAGTAGTAGGGTAGCGGGGGGCGCCGGGGAGCTGTTTTTT. Protein sequence: CASSRVAGGAGELFF.

The V gene is TRBV5-4, the J gene TRBJ2-2, with unresolved D. Germline assignment: CDR1 SGHNT and CDR2 YYREEE (reference sequence). The CDR3 extends over 12 amino acids. The V gene lost 5 bases and the J gene lost 4 bases, with 6 bases spanning the gap. The CDR3 DNA sequence: TGTGCCAGCAGACTCCGCACCGGGGAGCTGTTTTTT. As protein: CASRLRTGELFF.

This rearrangement joins TRBV13 to TRBJ2-5; no firm D call. The CDR3 totals 15 residues. Germline CDR1 and CDR2: PRHDT and FYEKMQ (reference sequence). V lost 2 bases to trimming and J lost 1 base, with 11 bases between them. The CDR3 is CASSLHSQAQETQYF. In DNA form, the CDR3 reads TGTGCCAGCAGCTTACACTCCCAGGCCCAAGAGACCCAGTACTTC.

V usage is TRBV9 and J usage is TRBJ2-5, with D possibly being TRBD1 (5 bases). The CDR3 covers 15 residues. The germline V and J ends were trimmed by 0 bases and 4 bases, with 13 bases remaining between them. CDR1 SGDLS and CDR2 YYNGEE come from the germline V gene. For the CDR3, the DNA is TGTGCCAGCAGCGTAGCTGGGCAGGGTGGAGAGACCCAGTACTTC. Amino acid sequence: CASSVAGQGGETQYF.

This clone was seen only once. CDR3 bases: TGTGCCAGCTCACTAGGACAGATCATGAACACTGAAGCTTTCTTT. Protein product: CASSLGQIMNTEAFF. V and J are TRBV18 and TRBJ1-1, with D tentatively TRBD1 (6 bases). Trimming pared 4 bases from V and 0 bases from J, leaving 12 bases between. The CDR3 sequence is 15 residues long. Germline V gene lookup returns CDR1 KGHSH and CDR2 LQKENI.

This chain links TRBV10-2 with TRBJ1-5; D gene unclear. V lost 8 bases to trimming and J lost 5 bases, with 7 bases between them. Germline V gives CDR1 WSHSY, CDR2 SAAADI. The CDR3 consists of 11 residues. The CDR3 coding sequence is TGCGCCAGCGGCGGAGATCAGCCCCAGCATTTT. Its translation is CASGGDQPQHF.

The V gene is TRBV10-1, the J gene TRBJ2-3; D is possibly TRBD1 (5 bases). CDR1 and CDR2 from the germline V gene are WNHNN and SYGVQD (reference sequence). This CDR3 contains 16 residues. V was clipped by 4 bases and J by 0 bases, with 14 bases between them. CDR3: CASSARLQASTDTQYF. As DNA, the CDR3 is TGCGCCAGCAGTGCCCGATTACAGGCTAGCACAGATACGCAGTATTTT.

This clone was seen only once. The chain joins TRBV12-5 to TRBJ1-5; 7 bases match TRBD1. The J segment lost 1 base and the V segment lost 1 base, leaving 4 bases of the junction unmatched. The length of the CDR3 is 16 residues. Germline V lookup: CDR1 LGHNT, CDR2 FRNRAP. The CDR3 DNA follows: TGTGCTAGTGGTTTGGACCGGGACAGAAGCAATCAGCCCCAGCATTTT. Its protein is CASGLDRDRSNQPQHF.

V and J are TRBV5-1 and TRBJ1-3; D remains ambiguous. The CDR3 is 14 residues long. Germline V lookup: CDR1 SGHRS, CDR2 YFSETQ. V was trimmed by 0 bases and J by 7 bases, leaving 11 bases between them. The CDR3 loop is CASSLGGESNTIYF. CDR3 sequence (DNA): TGCGCCAGCAGCTTGGGTGGGGAGTCGAACACCATATATTTT.

The rearrangement uses TRBV11-3 and TRBJ2-1, with 9 bases lining up with TRBD1. CDR3 length: 13 residues. Per germline, CDR1 SGHNT and CDR2 YENEEA. Trimming removed 4 bases from V and 9 bases from J; junction bases left unmatched: 4. CDR3 region: CASSWDRVREQFF. The CDR3 DNA follows: TGTGCCAGCAGCTGGGACAGGGTCCGTGAGCAGTTCTTC.

This clone was observed a single time. This rearrangement joins TRBV12-3 or TRBV12-4 to TRBJ1-1, with 8 positions matching TRBD1. The CDR3 extends over 12 amino acids. V lost 5 bases to trimming and J lost 4 bases; unmatched junction nucleotides: 0. The CDR3 DNA sequence: TGTGCCAGCAGTGGGACAGGCACTGAAGCTTTCTTT. Translating gives CASSGTGTEAFF.

The chain couples TRBV18 to TRBJ2-5; D unresolved. The CDR3 length is 14 residues. V lost 5 bases to trimming and J lost 1 base, with 11 bases between them. CDR1 and CDR2 (germline): KGHSH, LQKENI. The CDR3 region is CASSVSSTQETQYF. CDR3 sequence (DNA): TGTGCCAGCTCAGTGTCCAGTACCCAAGAGACCCAGTACTTC. Together with reference TRBV18 and TRBJ2-5, the CDR3 gives the full variable domain: NAGVMQNPRHLVRRRGQEARLRCSPMKGHSHVYWYRQLPEEGLKFMVYLQKENIIDESGMPKERFSAEFPKEGPSILRIQQVVRGDSAAYFCASSVSSTQETQYFGPGTRLLVL.

This clone was seen a single time. In nucleotides, the CDR3 is TGTGCCAGTAGTCCCCAAGGGCAGGGTGCCACTGAAGCTTTCTTT. This encodes CASSPQGQGATEAFF. The chain combines TRBV19 with TRBJ1-1; D might be TRBD1 (5 bases). Germline lookup yields CDR1 LNHDA and CDR2 SQIVND (reference sequence). V lost 5 bases, J lost 4 bases, and 17 bases lay in between. The CDR3 is 15 amino acids.